The source of this T cell receptor (beta chain) is a study of spatial heterogeneity in lung cancer. The CDR3 is 14 residues long. V was cut by 3 bases and J by 2 bases, with 8 bases left in between. CDR1 is SEHNR and CDR2 is FQNEAQ in the germline V gene (reference sequence). This clonotype was detected only a few times. Time point denoted: blood at routine non-recurrence follow-up after resection. Sequencing was performed on whole RNA extracted from tumor and nontumor lung tissue, or from frozen PBMC, and the material was left unsorted. One entry per CDR3 protein, called by TCRdb with MiXCR from the 5' RACE reads. The sample holds around 120,000 distinct CDR3 sequences; less than 15% are singletons and the top ten take approximately 17%.

The TCR sequence derives from a male donor with early-stage non-small cell lung cancer. The chain joins TRBV7-9 to TRBJ2-1, with D tentatively TRBD2 (5 bases). The sample consisted of PBMCs, taken at follow-up. CDR3 sequence (DNA): TGTGCCAGCAGCTTGGAACTAGCCTACAATGAGCAGTTCTTC. This gives the protein CASSLELAYNEQFF.